This entry lists 19 T cell receptor beta chains sequenced from one sample in a study of T cell repertoires in cytomegalovirus infection. TCRdb re-analysed the reads in MiXCR, keeping a single row per CDR3 protein. The sample lists 200,000 to 300,000 distinct CDR3 sequences; roughly 10% were seen once. Sample: PBMCs. Receptors originate from a human donor in good health (CMV status not recorded). Some clones in this sample may be carry-over from other donors' samples.

This clonotype was detected ten times or more. The chain joins TRBV20-1 to TRBJ2-5; maybe TRBD1 (6 bases). Germline V gene data show CDR1 as DFQATT and CDR2 as SNEGSKA (reference sequence). V lost 7 bases and J 2 bases, leaving 17 bases between the germline ends. CDR3 length: 14 residues. The CDR3: CSVQPGQLQETQYF. The DNA of the CDR3 is TGCAGTGTCCAACCGGGACAACTTCAAGAGACCCAGTACTTC.

This clonotype was seen repeatedly, ten times or more. The chain combines TRBV7-9 with TRBJ2-7; 8 nucleotides match TRBD1. The CDR3 extends over 20 amino acids. The germline gives CDR1 SEHNR, CDR2 FQNEAQ (reference sequence). Losses at the gene ends were 4 bases for V and 6 bases for J; bases not matched to a gene: 26. DNA of the CDR3: TGTGCCAGCAGCTATACAAGAACGGGACAGGATAATCGGGGGAGTCTCGAGCAGTACTTC. Protein: CASSYTRTGQDNRGSLEQYF.

This clonotype was observed many times. This chain joins TRBV7-2 and TRBJ1-1; TRBD1 might be the D (5 bases). This CDR3 is 15 amino acids long. Per germline, CDR1 SGHTA and CDR2 FQGNSA. V lost 3 bases to trimming and J lost 1 base, with 12 bases between them. CDR3 region: CASSFSTVGNTEAFF. As DNA, the CDR3 is TGTGCCAGCAGCTTCTCGACAGTTGGGAACACTGAAGCTTTCTTT.

This clonotype was counted at least ten times. V usage is TRBV19 and J usage is TRBJ2-1, with 7 nucleotides matching TRBD2. From germline, CDR1 is LNHDA and CDR2 SQIVND (reference sequence). The CDR3 is made up of 15 amino acids. V was clipped by 1 base and J by 7 bases; unmatched bases: 7. CDR3 sequence (DNA): TGTGCCAGTAGTATAGTAGGCGGGAGAGTGAATGAGCAGTTCTTC. It translates to CASSIVGGRVNEQFF.

This clonotype was seen many times. This sequence joins TRBV7-2 and TRBJ1-2; no firm D call. This CDR3 is built from 13 residues. Germline CDR1 and CDR2: SGHTA and FQGNSA. Trimming removed 0 bases at V and 4 bases at J, with 6 bases between. The CDR3 here is CASSLASTYGYTF. The CDR3 nucleotides read TGTGCCAGCAGCTTAGCTTCCACCTATGGCTACACCTTC.

In this sample, this clonotype turned up many times. This chain connects TRBV27 to TRBJ2-2, with D possibly being TRBD1 (6 bases). CDR3 length: 15 residues. V was shortened by 3 bases and J by 0 bases, with 8 bases between the two germline ends. The V gene's germline CDR1 is MNHEY and CDR2 SMNVEV (reference sequence). The CDR3: CASSFGTTNTGELFF. The CDR3 DNA follows: TGTGCCAGCAGTTTTGGGACAACGAACACCGGGGAGCTGTTTTTT.

This clonotype was picked up many times. The chain uses TRBV4-1 and TRBJ2-7; 7 bases map to TRBD2. J gave up 2 bases and V 0 bases, and 7 bases lay outside the gene matches. The CDR3 length is 16 residues. From germline, CDR1 is MGHRA and CDR2 YSYEKL. Here the CDR3 DNA reads TGCGCCAGCAGCCAAGATCCAAGCGGGGCACCCTACGAGCAGTACTTC. Its protein product is CASSQDPSGAPYEQYF.

This clonotype was observed a handful of times. The CDR3 nucleotides read TGCAGCGGCCAGGGGCCTCAAGAGACCCAGTACTTC. This codes for CSGQGPQETQYF. The chain has TRBV29-1 and TRBJ2-5; tentative D call: TRBD1 (6 bases). V lost 7 bases and J lost 2, with 11 bases in between. The germline V gene encodes CDR1 SQVTM and CDR2 ANQGSEA. This CDR3 region has 12 residues.

This clonotype was seen ten or more times. The chain recombines TRBV28 with TRBJ1-2; TRBD1 aligns across 9 bases. The CDR3 has 15 residues. CDR1 MDHEN and CDR2 SYDVKM come from the germline V gene. The trim removed 6 bases at V and 4 bases at J, leaving 9 bases unmatched. CDR3 sequence: CASRTPGTGIYGYTF. The DNA of the CDR3 is TGTGCCAGCAGGACTCCTGGGACAGGGATCTATGGCTACACCTTC.

This clonotype was seen at least ten times. V is TRBV7-2 and J is TRBJ2-5; 7 positions match TRBD1. Trimming removed 3 bases from V and 5 bases from J; junction bases left unmatched: 6. CDR1 SGHTA and CDR2 FQGNSA come from the germline V gene. CDR3 length: 14 amino acids. The chain's CDR3 is CASSFRGGDETQYF. CDR3 DNA sequence: TGTGCCAGCAGCTTTCGAGGGGGCGATGAGACCCAGTACTTC.

The CDR3: CASSPSRGHSEKLFF. The CDR3 coding sequence is TGTGCCAGCTCACCCAGCAGGGGGCACAGCGAAAAACTGTTTTTT. This chain connects TRBV18 to TRBJ1-4, with TRBD1 identical over 8 bases. This CDR3 region has 15 residues. Germline CDR1 is KGHSH and CDR2 is LQKENI. J gave up 8 bases and V 3 bases, and 8 bases lay outside the gene matches. The entire variable domain, with the rest obtained from reference TRBV18 and TRBJ1-4, is as follows: NAGVMQNPRHLVRRRGQEARLRCSPMKGHSHVYWYRQLPEEGLKFMVYLQKENIIDESGMPKERFSAEFPKEGPSILRIQQVVRGDSAAYFCASSPSRGHSEKLFFGSGTQLSVL.

This chain links TRBV30 with TRBJ1-3; tentatively, D is TRBD1 (5 bases). This CDR3 region has 12 residues. CDR1 is GTSNPN and CDR2 is SVGIG in the germline V gene (reference sequence). With 1 base removed from V and 9 bases from J, the gap between germline ends came to 10 bases. This CDR3 is CAWSASTATIYF. Here the CDR3 DNA reads TGTGCCTGGAGTGCCTCGACAGCCACCATATATTTT.

This clonotype came up many times. This rearrangement joins TRBV6-1 to TRBJ2-2; no definite D call. V lost 2 bases and J 8 bases, leaving 6 bases between the germline ends. This CDR3 region has 12 residues. Germline-derived CDR1 and CDR2 are MNHNS and SASEGT. The CDR3 DNA sequence: TGTGCCAGCAGTGAACAGTGGGGGGAGCTGTTTTTT. Translating it yields CASSEQWGELFF.

This clonotype came up many times. V usage is TRBV5-1 and J usage is TRBJ2-1; the D gene could be TRBD1 or TRBD2 (5 bases each). Germline loops: CDR1 SGHRS, CDR2 YFSETQ. Trimming stripped 4 bases from V and 5 bases from J, with 13 bases between. This CDR3 has 14 amino acids. The CDR3 nucleotides are TGCGCCAGCAGCCTGGGGGTGACTGACAATGAGCAGTTCTTC. It encodes CASSLGVTDNEQFF. Drawing the rest from reference TRBV5-1 and TRBJ2-1, the complete variable domain is KAGVTQTPRYLIKTRGQQVTLSCSPISGHRSVSWYQQTPGQGLQFLFEYFSETQRNKGNFPGRFSGRQFSNSRSEMNVSTLELGDSALYLCASSLGVTDNEQFFGPGTRLTVL.

V and J are TRBV14 and TRBJ2-3; 7 bases fit TRBD2. Per germline, CDR1 SGHDN and CDR2 FVKESK. After removal of 2 bases from V and 9 bases from J, the junction contained 5 bases not matched to a gene. The CDR3 loop spans 13 amino acids. The CDR3 sequence: CASSQLKRETQYF. The DNA for the CDR3 is TGTGCCAGCAGCCAACTCAAGCGGGAAACGCAGTATTTT.

This clonotype came up many times. The chain has TRBV7-2 and TRBJ1-1; D call uncertain. The CDR3 contains 15 residues. Trimming left V 5 bases short and J 4 bases short, with 17 bases between. Germline CDR1 is SGHTA and CDR2 is FQGNSA. Here the CDR3 reads CASSQNSGGITEAFF. CDR3 sequence (DNA): TGTGCCAGCAGCCAGAACTCAGGCGGTATCACTGAAGCTTTCTTT.

This clonotype was found many times. J is TRBJ2-1 and V is TRBV10-2; 7 bases map to TRBD2. The germline V gene encodes CDR1 WSHSY and CDR2 SAAADI. The CDR3 contains 15 residues. After removal of 7 bases from V and 4 bases from J, the junction contained 10 bases not matched to a gene. CDR3 nucleotide sequence: TGCGCCAGCACCCGAGGACTAGAACTTTACAATGAGCAGTTCTTC. Encoded protein: CASTRGLELYNEQFF.

This clonotype was seen many times. The chain combines TRBV28 with TRBJ2-3; 10 positions agree with TRBD1. V was clipped by 6 bases and J by 6 bases; unmatched bases: 9. Germline CDR1 is MDHEN and CDR2 is SYDVKM. There are 15 residues in the CDR3. CDR3 bases: TGTGCCAGCAGCAACCGGGACAGGGGACGGGATACGCAGTATTTT. This gives the protein CASSNRDRGRDTQYF.

This clonotype showed up just a few times. The chain is built from TRBV13 and TRBJ1-1; no clear D. Trimming stripped 6 bases from V and 8 bases from J, with 10 bases between. The CDR3 is 11 residues long. Per germline, CDR1 PRHDT and CDR2 FYEKMQ (reference sequence). In DNA form, the CDR3 reads TGTGCCAGCAGTCAAGTTGGAGAAGCTTTCTTT. It encodes CASSQVGEAFF. The full variable domain, with the rest looked up from reference TRBV13 and TRBJ1-1, is AAGVIQSPRHLIKEKRETATLKCYPIPRHDTVYWYQQGPGQDPQFLISFYEKMQSDKGSIPDRFSAQQFSDYHSELNMSSLELGDSALYFCASSQVGEAFFGQGTRLTVV.